Following are 31 T cell receptor beta chains from one sample sequenced in a study of control samples from healthy donors and cancer patients. Sequencing was performed with immunoSEQ multiplex PCR; in TCRdb, only in-frame clones are kept and a portion is missing. Here the sample spans roughly 370,000 clones, approximately 92% being singletons. The specimen sequenced was PBMCs. All receptors derive from a man aged 35-49 years with head and neck cancer.

This clone was found once. The sample contains more than one DNA sequence encoding this CDR3. The chain employs TRBV18 and TRBJ2-7; D is perhaps TRBD2 (6 bases). V lost 3 bases and J lost 2, with 11 bases in between. CDR3 length equals 14 residues. The germline V gene has CDR1 KGHSH and CDR2 LQKENI. DNA of the CDR3: TGTGCCAGCTCACCCGGGACTGGGACCTACGAGCAGTACTTC. Protein sequence: CASSPGTGTYEQYF.

J is TRBJ2-3 and V is TRBV9; D perhaps matches TRBD2 (6 bases). Germline-derived CDR1 and CDR2 are SGDLS and YYNGEE. The CDR3 covers 13 residues. V lost 3 bases to trimming and J lost 8 bases, with 13 bases between them. CDR3 in DNA: TGTGCCAGCAGCGCGGGACTCACGACTACGCAGTATTTT. Encoded protein: CASSAGLTTTQYF.

The V call is TRBV11-2, the J call TRBJ2-7; 8 nucleotides match TRBD1. Losses at the gene ends were 8 bases for V and 2 bases for J; bases not matched to a gene: 5. The CDR3 length is 13 residues. Germline CDR1 and CDR2: SGHAT and FQNNGV. The CDR3 DNA follows: TGTGCCAGCGCCGGGACAGGCACCTACGAGCAGTACTTC. Amino acids: CASAGTGTYEQYF.

The J gene is TRBJ1-1, the V gene TRBV23-1; D is undetermined. TRBV23-1 is treated as an ORF (open reading frame) with a function not yet certain. The length of the CDR3 is 14 residues. V was clipped by 6 bases and J by 3 bases, with 14 bases between them. The CDR3 nucleotides are TGCGCCAGCAGCCCGCGTCCGGGCCACACTGAAGCTTTCTTT. This encodes CASSPRPGHTEAFF.

The chain carries TRBV7-9 and TRBJ1-2; D not resolved. V was clipped by 1 base and J by 1 base, with 10 bases between them. Germline CDR1 SEHNR, CDR2 FQNEAQ (reference sequence). The CDR3 is 15 residues long. CDR3 DNA sequence: TGTGCCAGCAGCTTAGACTCTAGCTTTAACTATGGCTACACCTTC. The encoded protein is CASSLDSSFNYGYTF.

The chain employs TRBV6-5 and TRBJ1-4; TRBD1 agrees at 7 bases. The germline V gene encodes CDR1 MNHEY and CDR2 SVGAGI. The J segment lost 4 bases and the V segment lost 5 bases, leaving 4 bases of the junction unmatched. The CDR3 covers 14 residues. As DNA, the CDR3 is TGTGCCAGCAGTATTCGGGACAGTAATGAAAAACTGTTTTTT. It is translated as CASSIRDSNEKLFF.

The CDR3 coding sequence is TGTGCCAGCAGCGCGTACAGGGGAAATGAGCAGTTCTTC. Its translation: CASSAYRGNEQFF. V gene TRBV9 combines with J gene TRBJ2-1, with 7 bases matching TRBD1. Germline CDR1 and CDR2: SGDLS and YYNGEE. V shed 3 bases and J 7 bases; nucleotides not matched to a gene: 4. This CDR3 has 13 amino acids.

There are a few counts of this clone. The V call is TRBV28, the J call TRBJ1-6; 10 nucleotides align to TRBD1. The CDR3 has 21 amino acids. Germline V CDR1 and CDR2: MDHEN, SYDVKM. V shed 4 bases, J shed 0 bases, and the junction held 15 bases outside the gene matches. The CDR3 DNA reads TGTGCCAGCAGTTCAAATGCCGGGACAGGGGCGCCTAGCTCCTATAATTCACCCCTCCACTTT. Amino acids: CASSSNAGTGAPSSYNSPLHF.

The rearrangement links TRBV19 to TRBJ2-7; 7 bases line up with TRBD2. The CDR3 contains 13 residues. Germline V gene data show CDR1 as LNHDA and CDR2 as SQIVND (reference sequence). With V trimmed by 5 bases and J by 7 bases, 8 bases remained unmatched. The CDR3 nucleotides read TGTGCCAGTAGTGGGGAGGGCACGATGGAGCAGTACTTC. Translation gives CASSGEGTMEQYF. Complete variable domain (other parts from reference TRBV19 and TRBJ2-7): DGGITQSPKYLFRKEGQNVTLSCEQNLNHDAMYWYRQDPGQGLRLIYYSQIVNDFQKGDIAEGYSVSREKKESFPLTVTSAQKNPTAFYLCASSGEGTMEQYFGPGTRLTVT.

The chain recombines TRBV7-9 with TRBJ2-7, with 11 bases aligning to TRBD1. This CDR3 spans 17 amino acids. V lost 2 bases, J lost 2 bases, and 8 bases stayed unmatched. CDR1 is SEHNR and CDR2 is FQNEAQ in the germline V gene (reference sequence). The CDR3 region is CASSLPSQGQGAYEQYF. DNA for the CDR3: TGTGCCAGCAGCTTACCCTCCCAGGGACAGGGGGCCTACGAGCAGTACTTC.

This chain links TRBV24-1 with TRBJ2-2, with 10 bases that match TRBD2. CDR1 and CDR2 (germline): KGHDR, SFDVKD. V lost 3 bases, J lost 5 bases, and 5 bases stayed unmatched. The CDR3 is 16 amino acids. This CDR3 reads CATSDSLAGATGELFF. For the CDR3, the DNA is TGTGCCACCAGTGATAGTCTAGCGGGAGCGACCGGGGAGCTGTTTTTT.

This clone has a single count. This chain uses TRBV7-9 with TRBJ2-3; TRBD1 matches at 8 bases. Unmatched junction bases numbered 8, after V lost 5 bases and J lost 1 base. This CDR3 comprises 16 residues. Germline loops: CDR1 SEHNR, CDR2 FQNEAQ (reference sequence). CDR3 in amino acids: CASSPSLTGGTDTQYF. The CDR3 region has the DNA TGTGCCAGCAGCCCTTCCTTGACAGGGGGCACAGATACGCAGTATTTT.

The CDR3 sequence: CASSPSENSPLHF. For the CDR3, the DNA is TGTGCCAGCAGCCCGTCAGAGAATTCACCCCTCCACTTT. The genes are TRBV7-3 and TRBJ1-6; no clear D gene. Germline lookup yields CDR1 SGHTA and CDR2 FQGTGA. V dropped 5 bases and J dropped 7 bases, with 9 bases sitting between them. The CDR3 is 13 residues long.

This chain joins TRBV28 and TRBJ2-2; TRBD1 matches at 8 bases. J was trimmed by 6 bases and V by 5 bases; bases with no gene match: 11. The germline CDR1 and CDR2 sequences are MDHEN and SYDVKM. The CDR3 has 16 amino acids. In DNA form, the CDR3 reads TGTGCCAGCAGTCCCCGGACAGGGAGAAGCTCCGGGGAGCTGTTTTTT. Protein product: CASSPRTGRSSGELFF.

This clone was seen just once. The V call is TRBV7-2, the J call TRBJ1-3; D is undetermined. Per the germline V gene, CDR1 is SGHTA and CDR2 is FQGNSA. The length of the CDR3 is 17 residues. V lost 2 bases to trimming and J lost 2 bases, with 16 bases between them. The CDR3 is CASSLMQAAFTGNTIYF. For the CDR3, the DNA is TGTGCCAGCAGCTTAATGCAGGCTGCTTTTACTGGAAACACCATATATTTT.

This chain uses TRBV6-2 or TRBV6-3 with TRBJ1-5; TRBD1 matches at 10 bases. The CDR3 loop spans 19 amino acids. The germline gives CDR1 MNHEY, CDR2 SVGEGT. J was trimmed by 3 bases and V by 0 bases; bases with no gene match: 11. This chain's CDR3 is CASSYSLGGQGVINQPQHF. The CDR3 DNA reads as TGTGCCAGCAGTTACTCACTGGGAGGACAGGGGGTTATCAATCAGCCCCAGCATTTT.

This chain links TRBV28 with TRBJ2-1; 9 bases match TRBD2. Unmatched junction bases numbered 4, after V lost 4 bases and J lost 6 bases. The CDR3 has 14 amino acids. Germline V gives CDR1 MDHEN, CDR2 SYDVKM. This chain's CDR3 is CASSSRTSVNEQFF. DNA of the CDR3: TGTGCCAGCAGTTCCCGGACTAGCGTCAATGAGCAGTTCTTC. The whole variable domain, remainder taken from reference TRBV28 and TRBJ2-1, is DVKVTQSSRYLVKRTGEKVFLECVQDMDHENMFWYRQDPGLGLRLIYFSYDVKMKEKGDIPEGYSVSREKKERFSLILESASTNQTSMYLCASSSRTSVNEQFFGPGTRLTVL.

The CDR3 region is CASSLGGGHQNIYGYTF. CDR3 nucleotides: TGCGCCAGCAGCTTGGGAGGGGGCCACCAAAATATCTATGGCTACACCTTC. The V call is TRBV5-1, the J call TRBJ1-2; 7 bases line up with TRBD1. Germline lookup yields CDR1 SGHRS and CDR2 YFSETQ. Trimming at V came to 0 bases and at J to 4 bases, leaving 12 bases not matched to a gene. This CDR3 region has 17 residues.

The V gene is TRBV10-1, the J gene TRBJ2-1, with D unresolved. The CDR3 has 14 residues. Per germline, CDR1 WNHNN and CDR2 SYGVQD (reference sequence). Trimming removed 4 bases at V and 9 bases at J, with 16 bases between. CDR3: CASSAALQGTEQFF. The DNA of the CDR3 is TGCGCCAGCAGTGCTGCGCTCCAAGGCACTGAGCAGTTCTTC.

The gene calls are TRBV28 and TRBJ2-5; D is perhaps TRBD1 (8 bases). The germline CDR1 and CDR2 sequences are MDHEN and SYDVKM. The V gene lost 6 bases and the J gene lost 5 bases, with 19 bases spanning the gap. CDR3 size: 15 residues. Here the CDR3 reads CASSQGQGGVETQYF. CDR3 DNA: TGTGCCAGCAGCCAAGGACAGGGAGGGGTTGAGACCCAGTACTTC.

This clone was detected once. The chain has TRBV30 and TRBJ1-2, with D perhaps TRBD1 (5 bases). Germline CDR1 and CDR2: GTSNPN and SVGIG (reference sequence). CDR3 size: 12 residues. Trimming cost V 2 bases and J 4 bases, with 8 bases left between them. CDR3 in DNA: TGTGCCTGGAGTAGTGGGACCTATGGCTACACCTTC. As protein: CAWSSGTYGYTF.

This chain links TRBV28 with TRBJ2-1; unclear D gene. V shed 6 bases and J shed 7 bases, with 16 bases lying between them. The CDR3 consists of 14 residues. CDR1 MDHEN and CDR2 SYDVKM come from the germline V gene. CDR3 in amino acids: CASSGVPQVNEQFF. The DNA of the CDR3 is TGTGCCAGCAGCGGAGTCCCCCAAGTGAATGAGCAGTTCTTC. The variable domain in full, with the rest retrieved from reference TRBV28 and TRBJ2-1, is DVKVTQSSRYLVKRTGEKVFLECVQDMDHENMFWYRQDPGLGLRLIYFSYDVKMKEKGDIPEGYSVSREKKERFSLILESASTNQTSMYLCASSGVPQVNEQFFGPGTRLTVL.

The genes are TRBV5-1 and TRBJ2-7, with TRBD2 as a possible D gene (6 bases). The V gene lost 4 bases and the J gene lost 0 bases, with 17 bases spanning the gap. Germline CDR1 reads SGHRS; CDR2 reads YFSETQ. CDR3 length: 16 residues. The CDR3 protein is CASSLNGGESSYEQYF. The CDR3 DNA reads TGCGCCAGCAGCCTAAACGGCGGGGAGAGCTCCTACGAGCAGTACTTC.

The chain carries TRBV28 and TRBJ1-3; D not certain. Germline CDR1 is MDHEN and CDR2 is SYDVKM. The CDR3 is 11 residues long. V was shortened by 6 bases and J by 8 bases, with 8 bases between the two germline ends. The CDR3 loop is CASRNRDTIYF. The DNA for the CDR3 is TGTGCCAGCAGAAACAGAGACACCATATATTTT.

The J gene is TRBJ1-4, the V gene TRBV24-1; D might be TRBD1 (5 bases). The CDR3 covers 15 residues. V lost 6 bases and J 2 bases, leaving 12 bases between the germline ends. Germline CDR1 KGHDR, CDR2 SFDVKD. The CDR3 DNA follows: TGTGCCACCAGTTTCGGGGGATCGACTAATGAAAAACTGTTTTTT. It codes for CATSFGGSTNEKLFF.

V is TRBV10-2 and J is TRBJ2-2, with D possibly matching TRBD1 (5 bases). Deletions cut 5 bases from V and 2 bases from J, with 9 bases between. The CDR3 is made up of 14 amino acids. The germline V gene encodes CDR1 WSHSY and CDR2 SAAADI. CDR3 region: CASSPTVNTGELFF. In DNA, the CDR3 is TGCGCCAGCAGTCCGACAGTAAACACCGGGGAGCTGTTTTTT.

The chain has TRBV6-6 and TRBJ2-6; D ambiguous. Trimming stripped 6 bases from V and 0 bases from J, with 6 bases between. The CDR3 is 14 amino acids. CDR1 and CDR2 (germline): MNHNY, SVGAGI (reference sequence). The CDR3 region is CASRHSSGANVLTF. CDR3 nucleotides: TGTGCCAGCAGGCACAGCTCTGGGGCCAACGTCCTGACTTTC.

The V and J genes are TRBV10-2 and TRBJ2-6; weak D call: TRBD1 (5 bases). V lost 10 bases and J lost 0, with 19 bases in between. Germline V gives CDR1 WSHSY, CDR2 SAAADI. The CDR3 covers 17 residues. The CDR3 here is CATSQDPPFSGANVLTF. In nucleotides, the CDR3 is TGCGCCACTTCACAGGACCCACCCTTCTCTGGGGCCAACGTCCTGACTTTC.

The chain is built from TRBV4-1 and TRBJ2-1; 8 bases agree with TRBD1. The CDR3 length is 15 residues. CDR1 and CDR2 from the germline V gene are MGHRA and YSYEKL. V dropped 4 bases and J dropped 5; count of bases not matched to a gene: 7. CDR3 DNA sequence: TGCGCCAGCAGCCCAAGACAGGGGCCCGACAATGAGCAGTTCTTC. Translated, it gives CASSPRQGPDNEQFF.

The chain employs TRBV6-6 and TRBJ2-3; D is possibly TRBD1 or TRBD2 (5 bases each). CDR3 size: 16 residues. Trimming left V 4 bases short and J 3 bases short, with 17 bases between. Germline loops: CDR1 MNHNY, CDR2 SVGAGI (reference sequence). CDR3 sequence (DNA): TGTGCCAGCAGTTCCCAAGGTCAGGGAGTGACAGATACGCAGTATTTT. Translation: CASSSQGQGVTDTQYF.

The rearrangement links TRBV20-1 to TRBJ2-1, with 8 nucleotides matching TRBD2. The CDR3 runs 15 residues. With V trimmed by 3 bases and J by 5 bases, 9 bases remained unmatched. Germline V lookup: CDR1 DFQATT, CDR2 SNEGSKA (reference sequence). The CDR3 DNA reads TGCAGTGCTAGTCCGTCCCTAGCGGGCAACAATGAGCAGTTCTTC. Amino acid sequence: CSASPSLAGNNEQFF.